The 31 T cell receptor beta chains listed next were all sequenced from one sample in a study of blood T cells in healthy people across ages. Primed by a sample-barcoded 5' primer and a J-beta primer mix, a second PCR proceeded for about 7 to 11 cycles. A single record per CDR3 protein comes from TCRdb applying MiXCR to the 5' RACE reads. The sample records about a million distinct CDR3 sequences, less than 45% being singletons. Sequenced material: blood. All receptors derive from a man between 18 and 29 years old in good health.

This clonotype was seen many times. This sequence joins TRBV27 and TRBJ2-5; D is unclear. Germline V gene lookup returns CDR1 MNHEY and CDR2 SMNVEV (reference sequence). V was shortened by 6 bases and J by 2 bases, with 10 bases between the two germline ends. The CDR3 totals 13 residues. CDR3 sequence reads: CASRGIGQETQYF. CDR3 DNA sequence: TGTGCCAGCAGGGGAATTGGGCAAGAGACCCAGTACTTC.

A note on this clonotype: A much larger clone differs by one base, so this may be a read error. The rearrangement uses TRBV12-3 or TRBV12-4 and TRBJ2-1; unclear D gene. The V and J ends lost 0 bases and 9 bases respectively, with 12 bases between them. The CDR3 runs to 14 residues. In nucleotides, the CDR3 is TGTGCCAGCAGTTTAGCGGATTTGGGTTCTGAGCAGTTCTTC. It translates to CASSLADLGSEQFF.

This clonotype showed up just a few times. J is TRBJ1-2 and V is TRBV20-1; no firm D call. This CDR3 is 11 amino acids long. Trimming left V 5 bases short and J 8 bases short, with 12 bases between. Germline V gene data show CDR1 as DFQATT and CDR2 as SNEGSKA (reference sequence). The CDR3 sequence: CSAASSVGYTF. The CDR3, as DNA: TGCAGTGCTGCGAGCTCAGTCGGCTACACCTTC.

The chain joins TRBV10-3 to TRBJ1-2, with D possibly TRBD1 on 5 matching bases. With 0 bases removed from V and 6 bases from J, the gap between germline ends came to 17 bases. The CDR3 sequence is 16 residues long. Per germline, CDR1 ENHRY and CDR2 SYGVKD. The CDR3 spells CAISESGGAKTDGYTF. CDR3 DNA sequence: TGTGCCATCAGTGAGTCGGGGGGAGCCAAAACGGATGGCTACACCTTC.

The rearrangement links TRBV10-2 to TRBJ2-1; the D gene is possibly TRBD2 (5 bases). CDR3 length equals 13 residues. Trimming removed 6 bases from V and 8 bases from J, with 14 bases in between. CDR1 WSHSY and CDR2 SAAADI come from the germline V gene. Here the CDR3 reads CASREEPGDEQFF. As DNA, the CDR3 is TGCGCCAGCAGGGAGGAGCCGGGCGATGAGCAGTTCTTC.

At least ten counts were recorded for this clonotype. This rearrangement joins TRBV20-1 to TRBJ2-4; the D gene is possibly TRBD2 (5 bases). From germline, CDR1 is DFQATT and CDR2 SNEGSKA (reference sequence). The CDR3 loop spans 15 amino acids. Trimming pared 0 bases from V and 6 bases from J, leaving 15 bases between. The CDR3 region is CSARDLTGLSNIQYF. The CDR3 nucleotides read TGCAGTGCTAGAGATTTGACGGGGTTATCAAACATTCAGTACTTC.

With regard to this clonotype: Sequence at one end of the junction differs from germline and may be a read error. The J gene is TRBJ1-2, the V gene TRBV12-3 or TRBV12-4; 7 bases align to TRBD1. The CDR3 covers 15 residues. This chain's CDR3 is CASSAPGQPGVGHTF. DNA of the CDR3: TGTGCCAGCAGTGCTCCGGGACAGCCCGGGGTTGGCCACACCTTC.

The chain links TRBV4-2 to TRBJ1-2; tentatively, D is TRBD1 (5 bases). The V gene lost 5 bases and the J gene lost 1 base, with 11 bases spanning the gap. The CDR3 contains 14 residues. The germline V gene encodes CDR1 LGHNA and CDR2 YNFKEQ. The CDR3 here is CASSVGLNNYGYTF. CDR3 sequence (DNA): TGTGCCAGCAGCGTGGGACTTAATAACTATGGCTACACCTTC.

There are a few counts of this clonotype. V is TRBV18 and J is TRBJ2-3, with 8 bases matching TRBD1. Germline V gives CDR1 KGHSH, CDR2 LQKENI. The CDR3 spans 15 residues. With 3 bases clipped from V and 4 bases from J, the junction kept 6 bases outside the gene matches. The CDR3 nucleotides are TGTGCCAGCTCACCGACAGGGGACAAAGCAGATACGCAGTATTTT. Protein: CASSPTGDKADTQYF. Using reference TRBV18 and TRBJ2-3 for the parts outside the CDR3, the full variable domain is NAGVMQNPRHLVRRRGQEARLRCSPMKGHSHVYWYRQLPEEGLKFMVYLQKENIIDESGMPKERFSAEFPKEGPSILRIQQVVRGDSAAYFCASSPTGDKADTQYFGPGTRLTVL.

This chain links TRBV6-2 or TRBV6-3 with TRBJ1-1; no clear D. Germline V gene data show CDR1 as MNHEY and CDR2 as SVGEGT. This CDR3 contains 15 residues. V was pared by 5 bases and J by 2 bases, with 15 bases between. The CDR3 region is CASSPKRVINTEAFF. CDR3 nucleotide sequence: TGTGCCAGCAGTCCCAAGAGGGTGATCAACACTGAAGCTTTCTTT.

The chain carries TRBV5-1 and TRBJ1-6; D is uncertain. Trimming shortened V by 3 bases and J by 7 bases, and 8 bases separated the two germline ends. CDR1 is SGHRS, CDR2 YFSETQ, per germline. The CDR3 has 13 amino acids. CDR3 coding DNA: TGCGCCAGCAGCTGGGCAGAGAATTCACCCCTCCACTTT. Protein: CASSWAENSPLHF.

Worth noting for this clonotype: An end of the junction differs from the germline gene, which may be a read error. The chain is built from TRBV6-4 and TRBJ2-1, with 10 bases aligning to TRBD2. The CDR3 extends over 20 amino acids. The germline CDR1 and CDR2 sequences are MRHNA and SNTAGT. In nucleotides, the CDR3 is TGCGCCAGCAGTGATCGGGGGAATAAGCTAGCGGGGGCGAACTACAATGAGCAGTTCTTC. Amino acids: CASSDRGNKLAGANYNEQFF.

In its sample, this clonotype was seen a few times. This chain connects TRBV27 to TRBJ2-5; 14 nucleotides align to TRBD2. The V gene end was trimmed by 5 bases and the J gene end by 11 bases; junction bases not matched to a gene: 10. Germline V CDR1 and CDR2: MNHEY, SMNVEV (reference sequence). The CDR3 spans 15 residues. CDR3 sequence reads: CASSIGTSGGNEQYF. The DNA for the CDR3 is TGTGCCAGCAGTATAGGGACTAGCGGGGGTAATGAGCAGTACTTC.

The CDR3 DNA reads TGTGCCAGCAGCCAAGTTGTGTCGAACACTGAAGCTTTCTTT. It yields the protein CASSQVVSNTEAFF. The rearrangement joins TRBV4-2 to TRBJ1-1; D not certain. This CDR3 spans 14 amino acids. Per germline, CDR1 LGHNA and CDR2 YNFKEQ. V was cut by 1 base and J by 1 base, with 7 bases left in between.

This clonotype was seen many times. The chain joins TRBV7-9 to TRBJ2-7, with 10 bases fitting TRBD1. The germline CDR1 and CDR2 sequences are SEHNR and FQNEAQ (reference sequence). The CDR3 runs 15 residues. V trimming: 1 base; J trimming: 1 base; junction bases outside the gene matches: 1. The CDR3 DNA follows: TGTGCCAGCAGCTTAGAGGGACAGGGGTCCTACGAGCAGTACTTC. Translation: CASSLEGQGSYEQYF.

This sequence joins TRBV20-1 and TRBJ2-7; D ambiguous. The closer fit of TRBJ2-4 to the DNA end suggests the J call may be wrong. The CDR3 has 11 residues. Germline CDR1 DFQATT, CDR2 SNEGSKA (reference sequence). CDR3 residues: CSGYLGNIQYF. CDR3 bases: TGCAGTGGATACCTGGGGAACATTCAGTACTTC.

This chain connects TRBV3-1 to TRBJ2-1; unclear D gene. V shed 5 bases and J shed 13 bases, with 27 bases lying between them. CDR1 is LGHDT, CDR2 YNNKEL, per germline (reference sequence). This CDR3 has 16 residues. The chain's CDR3 is CASSYSALRKQETQFF. CDR3 sequence (DNA): TGTGCCAGCAGCTACTCAGCACTGCGAAAGCAAGAGACCCAGTTCTTC.

This clonotype was picked up a small number of times. This chain links TRBV29-1 with TRBJ1-2; D ambiguous. The germline V gene encodes CDR1 SQVTM and CDR2 ANQGSEA. CDR3 length: 12 residues. The V end lost 4 bases, the J end lost 5 bases, and 11 bases lay between the germline ends. As DNA, the CDR3 is TGCAGCGTTGGGGCCGGCGGGTATGGCTACACCTTC. The encoded protein is CSVGAGGYGYTF.

J is TRBJ1-1 and V is TRBV5-1, with a tentative D call TRBD1 (6 bases). The V end lost 4 bases, the J end lost 3 bases, and 19 bases lay between the germline ends. Germline loops: CDR1 SGHRS, CDR2 YFSETQ. This CDR3 contains 16 residues. CDR3 in amino acids: CASSPNGGAEDTEAFF. The CDR3, as DNA: TGCGCCAGCAGCCCCAATGGGGGGGCGGAGGACACTGAAGCTTTCTTT. The variable domain in full, completed from reference TRBV5-1 and TRBJ1-1, reads KAGVTQTPRYLIKTRGQQVTLSCSPISGHRSVSWYQQTPGQGLQFLFEYFSETQRNKGNFPGRFSGRQFSNSRSEMNVSTLELGDSALYLCASSPNGGAEDTEAFFGQGTRLTVV.

The V and J genes are TRBV4-2 and TRBJ2-1; 9 bases are a match to TRBD1. J gave up 3 bases and V 4 bases, and 10 bases lay outside the gene matches. This CDR3 has 17 residues. Per germline, CDR1 LGHNA and CDR2 YNFKEQ. The DNA for the CDR3 is TGTGCCAGCAGCCCCCTGACGGGACAGGGTATCTACAATGAGCAGTTCTTC. Translation gives CASSPLTGQGIYNEQFF.

This clonotype was found a few times. This chain joins TRBV3-1 and TRBJ1-2; no clear D. The CDR3 covers 15 residues. V dropped 2 bases and J dropped 6 bases, with 16 bases sitting between them. Germline loops: CDR1 LGHDT, CDR2 YNNKEL (reference sequence). The CDR3: CASSQITSGFDGYTF. The CDR3 region has the DNA TGTGCCAGCAGCCAAATCACATCGGGTTTTGATGGCTACACCTTC. The whole variable domain, remainder taken from reference TRBV3-1 and TRBJ1-2, is DTAVSQTPKYLVTQMGNDKSIKCEQNLGHDTMYWYKQDSKKFLKIMFSYNNKELIINETVPNRFSPKSPDKAHLNLHINSLELGDSAVYFCASSQITSGFDGYTFGSGTRLTVV.

This chain uses TRBV20-1 with TRBJ2-1; 8 nucleotides line up with TRBD2. Unmatched junction bases numbered 8, after V lost 3 bases and J lost 4 bases. The CDR3 spans 15 residues. Looked up from germline, CDR1 is DFQATT and CDR2 is SNEGSKA (reference sequence). The CDR3 is CSASSCGGTYNEQFF. The CDR3 nucleotides read TGCAGTGCTAGTTCGTGCGGGGGGACATACAATGAGCAGTTCTTC.

The rearrangement uses TRBV4-3 and TRBJ2-1; D possibly matches TRBD1 or TRBD2 (6 bases each). The germline gives CDR1 LGHNA, CDR2 YSLEER. V lost 0 bases and J 2 bases, leaving 17 bases between the germline ends. The CDR3 is 18 amino acids. CDR3 sequence reads: CASSQDWGAGQAYNEQFF. Written as DNA, the CDR3 is TGCGCCAGCAGCCAAGATTGGGGGGCAGGCCAAGCCTACAATGAGCAGTTCTTC.

The V and J genes are TRBV7-2 and TRBJ2-7; TRBD2 agrees at 7 bases. The germline CDR1 and CDR2 sequences are SGHTA and FQGNSA. This CDR3 is 14 amino acids long. The V and J ends lost 5 bases and 3 bases, in that order; junction bases with no gene match: 7. The CDR3 loop is CASSHSGLGYEQYF. In DNA form, the CDR3 reads TGTGCCAGCAGCCACTCCGGACTAGGCTACGAGCAGTACTTC.

This clonotype was detected many times. In DNA, the CDR3 is TGCGCCAGCAGCAGAGGGGTAGCCAACTATGGCTACACCTTC. This codes for CASSRGVANYGYTF. The chain is built from TRBV4-1 and TRBJ1-2; D is possibly TRBD1 (5 bases). The CDR3 is 14 amino acids. Trimming pared 5 bases from V and 2 bases from J, leaving 12 bases between. The V gene's germline CDR1 is MGHRA and CDR2 YSYEKL.

The CDR3 bases are TGTGCCAGCGCTCCTTCGACCGATACGCAGTATTTT. Protein product: CASAPSTDTQYF. The gene calls are TRBV28 and TRBJ2-3; D remains unclear. V gave up 8 bases and J gave up 6 bases, with 12 bases separating them. The CDR3 runs to 12 residues. Germline assignment: CDR1 MDHEN and CDR2 SYDVKM.

The chain uses TRBV2 and TRBJ1-4; 8 bases match TRBD1. The CDR3 has 14 residues. The V gene's germline CDR1 is SNHLY and CDR2 FYNNEI. Unmatched junction bases numbered 9, after V lost 5 bases and J lost 10 bases. The CDR3 spells CASSTPGQVRKLFF. CDR3 sequence (DNA): TGTGCCAGCAGTACCCCGGGACAGGTTCGAAAACTGTTTTTT. Using reference TRBV2 and TRBJ1-4 for the parts outside the CDR3, the full variable domain is EPEVTQTPSHQVTQMGQEVILRCVPISNHLYFYWYRQILGQKVEFLVSFYNNEISEKSEIFDDQFSVERPDGSNFTLKIRSTKLEDSAMYFCASSTPGQVRKLFFGSGTQLSVL.

The genes are TRBV4-1 and TRBJ2-4, with TRBD2 matching 7 bases. Germline V gives CDR1 MGHRA, CDR2 YSYEKL. Trimming cost V 3 bases and J 7 bases; bases outside gene matches: 3. The CDR3 spans 13 residues. CDR3 amino acids: CASSHAGENIQYF. CDR3 DNA sequence: TGCGCCAGCAGCCACGCGGGAGAGAACATTCAGTACTTC.

This clonotype was observed a few times. The rearrangement joins TRBV7-2 to TRBJ1-5, with D possibly being TRBD1 (5 bases). Germline loops: CDR1 SGHTA, CDR2 FQGNSA. With 4 bases removed from V and 2 bases from J, the gap between germline ends came to 9 bases. The CDR3 runs to 14 residues. In DNA, the CDR3 is TGTGCCAGCAGCTCACAGGTTCGCAATCAGCCCCAGCATTTT. This gives the protein CASSSQVRNQPQHF.

This clonotype was counted a single time. This chain uses TRBV12-3 or TRBV12-4 with TRBJ2-3; D gene unclear. The CDR3 is 15 amino acids. The germline V and J ends were trimmed by 5 bases and 0 bases, with 12 bases remaining between them. In DNA form, the CDR3 reads TGTGCCAGCAGTCCCCCGGCGAAAAGCACAGATACGCAGTATTTT. It encodes CASSPPAKSTDTQYF.

The rearrangement links TRBV2 to TRBJ2-1; 10 nucleotides line up with TRBD2. V trimming: 1 base; J trimming: 5 bases; junction bases outside the gene matches: 2. CDR3 length: 15 amino acids. The germline CDR1 and CDR2 sequences are SNHLY and FYNNEI. CDR3 DNA sequence: TGTGCCAGCAGTGAAGAACTAGCGGGGAACAATGAGCAGTTCTTC. Its translation is CASSEELAGNNEQFF.